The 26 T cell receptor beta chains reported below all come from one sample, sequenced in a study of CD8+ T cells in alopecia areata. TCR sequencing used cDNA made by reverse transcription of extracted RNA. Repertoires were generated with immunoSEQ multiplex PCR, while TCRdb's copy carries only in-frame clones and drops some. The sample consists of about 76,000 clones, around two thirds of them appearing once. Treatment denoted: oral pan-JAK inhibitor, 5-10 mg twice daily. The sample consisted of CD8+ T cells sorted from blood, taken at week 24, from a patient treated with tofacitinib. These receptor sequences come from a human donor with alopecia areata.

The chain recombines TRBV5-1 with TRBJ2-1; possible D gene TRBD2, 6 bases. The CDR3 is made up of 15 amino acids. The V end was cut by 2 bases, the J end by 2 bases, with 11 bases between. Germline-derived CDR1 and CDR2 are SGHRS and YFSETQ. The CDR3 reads CASSFPGLAYNEQFF. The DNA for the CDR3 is TGCGCCAGCAGCTTTCCGGGACTGGCCTACAATGAGCAGTTCTTC.

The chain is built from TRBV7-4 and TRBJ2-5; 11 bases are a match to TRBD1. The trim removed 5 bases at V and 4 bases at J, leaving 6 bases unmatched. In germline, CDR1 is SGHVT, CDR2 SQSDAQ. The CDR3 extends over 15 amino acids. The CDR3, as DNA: TGTGCCAGCAGCACCTCCGGGACAGGGGGAGAGACCCAGTACTTC. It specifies CASSTSGTGGETQYF.

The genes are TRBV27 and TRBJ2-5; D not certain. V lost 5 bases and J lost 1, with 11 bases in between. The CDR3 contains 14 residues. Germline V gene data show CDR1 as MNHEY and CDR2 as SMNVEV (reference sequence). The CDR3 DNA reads TGTGCCAGCAGTCCAAGACGGGTCCAAGAGACCCAGTACTTC. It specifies CASSPRRVQETQYF.

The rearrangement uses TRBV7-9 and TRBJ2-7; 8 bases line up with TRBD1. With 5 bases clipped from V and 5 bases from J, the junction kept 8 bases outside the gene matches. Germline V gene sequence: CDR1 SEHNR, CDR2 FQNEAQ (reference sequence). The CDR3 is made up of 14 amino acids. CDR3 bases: TGTGCCAGCAGCCTCGGACAGGGTAGGGACGAGCAGTACTTC. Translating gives CASSLGQGRDEQYF.

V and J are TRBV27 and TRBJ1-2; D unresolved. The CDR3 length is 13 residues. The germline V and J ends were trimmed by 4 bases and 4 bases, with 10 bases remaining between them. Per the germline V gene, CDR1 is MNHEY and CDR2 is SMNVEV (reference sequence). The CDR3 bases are TGTGCCAGCAGTTCCCCCCGGTTCTATGGCTACACCTTC. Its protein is CASSSPRFYGYTF.

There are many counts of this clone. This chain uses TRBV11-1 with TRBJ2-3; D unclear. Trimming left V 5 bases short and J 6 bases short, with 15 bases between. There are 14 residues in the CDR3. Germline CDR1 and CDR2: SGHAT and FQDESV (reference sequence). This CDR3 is CASSPGQSMDTQYF. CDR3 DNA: TGTGCCAGCAGCCCGGGCCAGTCGATGGATACGCAGTATTTT.

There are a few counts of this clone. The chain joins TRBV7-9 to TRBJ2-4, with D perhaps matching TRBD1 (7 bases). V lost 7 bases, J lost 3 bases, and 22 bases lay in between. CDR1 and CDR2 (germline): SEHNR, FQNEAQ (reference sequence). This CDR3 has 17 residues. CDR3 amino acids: CASIDILQGGGKNIQYF. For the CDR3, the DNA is TGTGCCAGCATCGATATCCTTCAGGGGGGCGGCAAAAACATTCAGTACTTC.

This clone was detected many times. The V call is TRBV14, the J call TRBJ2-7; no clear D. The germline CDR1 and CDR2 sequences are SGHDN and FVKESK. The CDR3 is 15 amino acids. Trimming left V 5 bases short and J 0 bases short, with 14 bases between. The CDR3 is CASSLDPTFSYEQYF. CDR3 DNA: TGTGCCAGCAGCTTAGATCCCACGTTCTCCTACGAGCAGTACTTC.

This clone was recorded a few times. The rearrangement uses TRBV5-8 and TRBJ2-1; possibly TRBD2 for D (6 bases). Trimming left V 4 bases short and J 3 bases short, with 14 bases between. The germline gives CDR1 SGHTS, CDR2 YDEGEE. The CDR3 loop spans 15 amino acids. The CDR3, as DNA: TGTGCCAGCAGCACCGCGGGGTTCGACTACAATGAGCAGTTCTTC. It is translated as CASSTAGFDYNEQFF.

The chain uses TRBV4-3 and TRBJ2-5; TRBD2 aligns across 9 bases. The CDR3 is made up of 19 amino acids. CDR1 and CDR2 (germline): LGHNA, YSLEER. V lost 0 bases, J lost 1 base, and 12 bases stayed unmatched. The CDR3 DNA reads TGCGCCAGCAGCCAAGATGCAGGGGGGCTAGCGGGGCTCCAAGAGACCCAGTACTTC. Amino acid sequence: CASSQDAGGLAGLQETQYF.

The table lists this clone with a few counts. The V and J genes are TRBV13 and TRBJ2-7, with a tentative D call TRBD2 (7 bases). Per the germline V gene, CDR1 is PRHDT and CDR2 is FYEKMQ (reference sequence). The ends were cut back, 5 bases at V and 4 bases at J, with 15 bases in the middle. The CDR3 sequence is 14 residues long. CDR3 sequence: CASSRRGGPYEQYF. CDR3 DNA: TGTGCCAGCAGCCGGAGGGGGGGACCTTACGAGCAGTACTTC.

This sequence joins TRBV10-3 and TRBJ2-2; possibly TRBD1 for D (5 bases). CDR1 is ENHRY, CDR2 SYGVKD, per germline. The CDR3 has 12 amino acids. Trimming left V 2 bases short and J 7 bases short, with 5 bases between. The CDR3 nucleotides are TGTGCCATCAGTGAGGACAGCGGGGAGCTGTTTTTT. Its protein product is CAISEDSGELFF.

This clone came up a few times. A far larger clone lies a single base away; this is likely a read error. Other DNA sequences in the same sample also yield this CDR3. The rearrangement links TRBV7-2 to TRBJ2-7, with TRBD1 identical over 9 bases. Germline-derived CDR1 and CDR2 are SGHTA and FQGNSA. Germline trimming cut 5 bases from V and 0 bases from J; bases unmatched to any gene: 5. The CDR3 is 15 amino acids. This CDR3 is CASSPVTGGSYEQYF. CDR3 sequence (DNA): TGTGCCAGCAGCCCTGTGACAGGGGGCTCCTACGAGCAGTACTTC.

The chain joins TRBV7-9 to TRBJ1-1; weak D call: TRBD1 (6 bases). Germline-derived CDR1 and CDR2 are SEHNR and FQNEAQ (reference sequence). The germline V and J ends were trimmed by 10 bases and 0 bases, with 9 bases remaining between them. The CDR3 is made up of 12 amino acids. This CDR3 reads CATTGLNTEAFF. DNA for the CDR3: TGTGCCACCACAGGGTTGAACACTGAAGCTTTCTTT.

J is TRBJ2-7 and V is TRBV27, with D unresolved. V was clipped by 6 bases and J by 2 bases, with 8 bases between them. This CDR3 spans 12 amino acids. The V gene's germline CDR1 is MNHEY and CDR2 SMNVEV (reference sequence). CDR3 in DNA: TGTGCCAGCAGGGCAGGTCCCTACGAGCAGTACTTC. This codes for CASRAGPYEQYF.

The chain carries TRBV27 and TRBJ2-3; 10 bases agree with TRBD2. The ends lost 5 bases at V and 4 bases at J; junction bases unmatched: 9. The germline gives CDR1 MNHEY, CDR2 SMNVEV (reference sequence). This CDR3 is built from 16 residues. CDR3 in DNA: TGTGCCAGCAGTGAAGAGCGGGGGGGCCTCGCAGATACGCAGTATTTT. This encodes CASSEERGGLADTQYF.

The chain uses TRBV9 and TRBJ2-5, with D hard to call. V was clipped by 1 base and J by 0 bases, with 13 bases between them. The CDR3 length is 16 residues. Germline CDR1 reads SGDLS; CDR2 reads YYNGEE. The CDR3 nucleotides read TGTGCCAGCAGCGTATTCCCTTCGGTATACCAAGAGACCCAGTACTTC. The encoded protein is CASSVFPSVYQETQYF.

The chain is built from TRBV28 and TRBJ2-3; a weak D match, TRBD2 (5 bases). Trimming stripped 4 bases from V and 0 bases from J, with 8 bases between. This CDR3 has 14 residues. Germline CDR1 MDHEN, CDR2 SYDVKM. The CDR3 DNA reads TGTGCCAGCAGTTGGACTGTGAGCACAGATACGCAGTATTTT. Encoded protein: CASSWTVSTDTQYF.

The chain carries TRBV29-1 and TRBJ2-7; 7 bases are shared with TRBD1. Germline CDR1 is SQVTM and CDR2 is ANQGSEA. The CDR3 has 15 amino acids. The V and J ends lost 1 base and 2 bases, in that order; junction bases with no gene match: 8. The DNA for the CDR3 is TGCAGCGTTGAAGTTACCGACAGGGAGACCTACGAGCAGTACTTC. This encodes CSVEVTDRETYEQYF.

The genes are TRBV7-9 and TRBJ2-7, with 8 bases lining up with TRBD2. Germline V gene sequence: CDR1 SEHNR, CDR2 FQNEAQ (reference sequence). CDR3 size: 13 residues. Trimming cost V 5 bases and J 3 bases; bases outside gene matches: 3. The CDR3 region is CASSQAGDYEQYF. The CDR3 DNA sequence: TGTGCCAGCAGCCAAGCGGGAGACTACGAGCAGTACTTC.

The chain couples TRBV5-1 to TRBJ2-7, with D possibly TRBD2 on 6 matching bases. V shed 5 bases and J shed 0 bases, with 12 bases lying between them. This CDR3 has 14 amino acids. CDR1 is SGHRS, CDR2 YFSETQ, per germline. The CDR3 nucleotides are TGCGCCAGCAGGGGCGTCGGGAGCTCCTACGAGCAGTACTTC. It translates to CASRGVGSSYEQYF.

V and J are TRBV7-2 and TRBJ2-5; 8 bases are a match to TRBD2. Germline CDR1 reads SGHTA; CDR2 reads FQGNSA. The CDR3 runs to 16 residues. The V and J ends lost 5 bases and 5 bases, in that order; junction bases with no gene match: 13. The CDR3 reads CASSTGTRPYMETQYF. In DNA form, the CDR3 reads TGTGCCAGCAGCACCGGGACTAGACCCTATATGGAGACCCAGTACTTC. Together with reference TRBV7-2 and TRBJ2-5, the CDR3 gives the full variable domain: GAGVSQSPSNKVTEKGKDVELRCDPISGHTALYWYRQSLGQGLEFLIYFQGNSAPDKSGLPSDRFSAERTGGSVSTLTIQRTQQEDSAVYLCASSTGTRPYMETQYFGPGTRLLVL.

The CDR3 nucleotides read TGTGCCAGCAGCCGGTATAGCGGGGGGGTGGCAGATACGCAGTATTTT. Amino acid sequence: CASSRYSGGVADTQYF. The chain employs TRBV28 and TRBJ2-3; 11 bases are a match to TRBD2. CDR1 is MDHEN, CDR2 SYDVKM, per germline. The V and J ends lost 6 bases and 4 bases, in that order; junction bases with no gene match: 9. The CDR3 runs to 16 residues.

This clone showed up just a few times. DNA for the CDR3: TGCGCCAGCAGCCAAGATGCCAGGGCGGCCGAAGCTTTCTTT. Residues: CASSQDARAAEAFF. J is TRBJ1-1 and V is TRBV4-1, with D tentatively TRBD1 (5 bases). The CDR3 runs to 14 residues. The V and J ends lost 0 bases and 8 bases respectively, with 13 bases between them. Germline-derived CDR1 and CDR2 are MGHRA and YSYEKL.

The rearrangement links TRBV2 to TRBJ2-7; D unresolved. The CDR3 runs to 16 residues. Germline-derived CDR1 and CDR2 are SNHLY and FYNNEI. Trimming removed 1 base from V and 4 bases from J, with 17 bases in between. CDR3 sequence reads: CASSEGARSLRYEQYF. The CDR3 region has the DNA TGTGCCAGCAGTGAAGGGGCCCGGAGCCTAAGGTACGAGCAGTACTTC.

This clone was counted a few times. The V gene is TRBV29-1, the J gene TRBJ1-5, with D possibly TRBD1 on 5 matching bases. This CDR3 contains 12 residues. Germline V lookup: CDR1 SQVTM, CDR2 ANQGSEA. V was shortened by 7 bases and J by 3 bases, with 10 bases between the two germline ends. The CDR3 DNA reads TGCAGCGCTTGGGGGGACAATCAGCCCCAGCATTTT. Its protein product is CSAWGDNQPQHF. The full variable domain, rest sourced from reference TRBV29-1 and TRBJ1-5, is SAVISQKPSRDICQRGTSLTIQCQVDSQVTMMFWYRQQPGQSLTLIATANQGSEATYESGFVIDKFPISRPNLTFSTLTVSNMSPEDSSIYLCSAWGDNQPQHFGDGTRLSIL.